The 8 T cell receptor beta chains given below trace back to one sample, sequenced in a study of identical twins (dated by TCRdb to about 2016). Library creation used 5' RACE. Sequencing took place on an Illumina HiSeq 2000. The raw public data were reprocessed by TCRdb itself: fastp quality trimming at Q25, MiXCR clonotype calling, in-frame beta chains only. Rows with one shared CDR3 protein collapse into an entry with the most common genes and DNA. The sample data list about 220,000 distinct CDR3 sequences, and more than 6.5% of these were observed just once. The leading ten clones occupy about 1.8% of the sample. Another study also made use of these data, one on yellow fever vaccine responses in identical twins.

Material for sequencing was memory (CD45RO+) T cells sorted from blood. The cell subset or site label of this sample denotes: CD45RO+ enriched T cells. These receptors all come from a woman aged 18 to 35 in good health.

This clonotype has just a few counts. The chain joins TRBV20-1 to TRBJ2-7; 9 bases are shared with TRBD2. CDR1 and CDR2 from the germline V gene are DFQATT and SNEGSKA (reference sequence). CDR3 size: 14 residues. The V gene end was trimmed by 2 bases and the J gene end by 4 bases; junction bases not matched to a gene: 6. The DNA for the CDR3 is TGCAGTGCTAGATTCCCTAGCGGGATTTACGAGCAGTACTTC. It yields the protein CSARFPSGIYEQYF.

This rearrangement joins TRBV5-6 to TRBJ1-4; 9 bases map to TRBD1. Looked up from germline, CDR1 is SGHDT and CDR2 is YYEEEE. V lost 4 bases, J lost 10 bases, and 8 bases stayed unmatched. CDR3 length equals 14 residues. The CDR3 loop reads CASSIRDRVGKLFF. CDR3 nucleotides: TGTGCCAGCAGCATCCGGGACAGGGTGGGAAAACTGTTTTTT.

This clonotype appeared many times. This chain connects TRBV12-3 or TRBV12-4 to TRBJ2-3; the match to TRBD2 covers 11 bases. The junction had 8 bases not matched to a gene; V was cut back by 8 bases and J by 4 bases. This CDR3 comprises 15 residues. CDR3 bases: TGTGCCAGCCTCAATAGCGGGGGGGCCTCAGATACGCAGTATTTT. This gives the protein CASLNSGGASDTQYF.

This clonotype was seen ten or more times. The chain is built from TRBV20-1 and TRBJ2-3, with no clear D. V was trimmed by 6 bases and J by 0 bases, leaving 13 bases between them. Germline V gene lookup returns CDR1 DFQATT and CDR2 SNEGSKA (reference sequence). The CDR3 length is 14 residues. The CDR3 DNA follows: TGCAGTGCGCCGAAACAACTTAGCACAGATACGCAGTATTTT. It is translated as CSAPKQLSTDTQYF.

Worth noting for this clonotype: A single base separates this from a much larger clone, so it may be a read error. V usage is TRBV7-2 and J usage is TRBJ2-3; 7 positions match TRBD2. V dropped 2 bases and J dropped 0; count of bases not matched to a gene: 5. CDR3 length: 16 amino acids. Germline V gene lookup returns CDR1 SGHTA and CDR2 FQGNSA. This CDR3 reads CASSLCLAASTDTQYF. The CDR3 nucleotides are TGTGCCAGCAGCTTATGCCTAGCGGCTAGCACAGATACGCAGTATTTT.

This clonotype was detected many times. CDR3 DNA sequence: TGTGCCAGCACCCAAGGTCTAGCGGGAGGGAAGAGGAATACGCAGTATTTT. It specifies CASTQGLAGGKRNTQYF. The chain employs TRBV6-2 or TRBV6-3 and TRBJ2-3; 12 bases match TRBD2. The germline CDR1 and CDR2 sequences are MNHEY and SVGEGT. Trimming took 7 bases from V and 7 from J; bases not matched to a gene: 15. This CDR3 region has 17 residues.

DNA for the CDR3: TGCGCCAGCAGCTTGTTGCCAGTGCAGCGAGAGACCCAGTACTTC. Translated, it gives CASSLLPVQRETQYF. The genes are TRBV5-1 and TRBJ2-5, with D unresolved. Germline-derived CDR1 and CDR2 are SGHRS and YFSETQ. This CDR3 has 15 residues. V was cut by 1 base and J by 4 bases, with 14 bases left in between.

This rearrangement joins TRBV7-2 to TRBJ1-1, with D unclear. The CDR3 runs to 14 residues. Germline loops: CDR1 SGHTA, CDR2 FQGNSA. V was trimmed by 1 base and J by 10 bases, leaving 16 bases between them. CDR3 loop: CASSLVMTQVIAFF. The CDR3 DNA reads TGTGCCAGCAGCTTAGTCATGACGCAGGTAATAGCTTTCTTT.